The present TCR beta chain was sequenced within a study of Graves' ophthalmopathy and Graves' hyperthyroidism. General study findings and limits: Ophthalmopathy versus stable hyperthyroidism: 13-signature model gave around 86% sensitivity, 81.08% specificity. Blood also contained most of the expanded thyroid clonotypes above 0.001 frequency.

CDR3 regions of TCR beta were amplified from RNA transcripts. HTBI primers served in a first-round RT-PCR, which a second-round multiplex PCR followed. TCRdb called the multiplex PCR reads again in MiXCR, with one record for every CDR3 protein. The sample lists about 620,000 distinct CDR3 sequences, approximately 21% occurring once. Eligible hyperthyroidism cases comprised new diagnoses of under 2 months' duration in individuals aged 18 to 65. Uncontrolled infections, pregnancy, lactation or other autoimmune diseases led to patient exclusion. This clonotype was seen ten or more times. The antigen remains undetermined. The sequence derives from a woman aged 18-29 years with stable Graves' hyperthyroidism. Some clones in this sample may be carry-over from other donors' samples. The material sequenced was peripheral blood.

CDR3: CAISGGQDPTEAFF. The CDR3 DNA reads TGTGCCATCAGTGGGGGACAGGATCCTACCGAAGCTTTCTTT. J is TRBJ1-1 and V is TRBV10-3, with 8 bases lining up with TRBD1. The CDR3 contains 14 residues. Unmatched junction bases numbered 9, after V lost 4 bases and J lost 8 bases. Germline loops: CDR1 ENHRY, CDR2 SYGVKD.